Listed below are T cell receptor beta chains from one sample, sequenced in a study of CD4+ T cells in melanoma. Sequencing used immunoSEQ multiplex PCR; TCRdb keeps in-frame clones, though not all of them. The sample records about 140,000 clones, over 90% being singletons. The receptors here all came from a human donor with melanoma. The CDR3 runs from the conserved cysteine through the conserved F or W. A D gene is named only where the DNA matches it firmly. Size values are once, few and many counts, or a class for expanded clones, and some rows have none.

V	size	J	D	DNA	CDR3
TRBV6-6	.	TRBJ1-1	TRBD1	TGTGCCAGCAGAACCACAGGGGGCTTGGGGAACACTGAAGCTTTCTTT	CASRTTGGLGNTEAFF
TRBV5-1	.	TRBJ2-5	TRBD1	TGCGCCAGCAGCTCCCGACAGGGGGCGCGGGAGACCCAGTACTTC	CASSSRQGARETQYF
TRBV11-3	once	TRBJ2-5	.	TGTGCCAGCAGCCCCGGGACCGCGCAAGAGACCCAGTACTTC	CASSPGTAQETQYF
TRBV6-1	.	TRBJ1-5	.	TGTGCCAGCCATGAAAACAGTGATCAGCCCCAGCATTTT	CASHENSDQPQHF
TRBV19	.	TRBJ1-1	.	TGTGCCAGTAGTATGGGATCGGGTGAAGCTTTCTTT	CASSMGSGEAFF
TRBV5-1	.	TRBJ2-7	TRBD1	TGCGCCAGCAGCTTTGGGGACAGGTCGAACGAGCAGTACTTC	CASSFGDRSNEQYF
TRBV5-1	.	TRBJ2-3	.	TGCGCCAGCAGCTTGGGGGGATCAGGCCAGAGCACGCAGTATTTT	CASSLGGSGQSTQYF
TRBV7-3	.	TRBJ2-7	.	TGTGCCAGCAGCTTACAAGGTGCGCCGAGCTACGAGCAGTACTTC	CASSLQGAPSYEQYF
TRBV6-1	.	TRBJ2-1	TRBD1	TGTGCCAGCAGTGCGGGACAGGGGGCCAACAATGAGCAGTTCTTC	CASSAGQGANNEQFF
TRBV19	.	TRBJ2-1	TRBD2	TGTGCCAGTTCAAAGGGCGGGGGGGCCGTGAGCTCCTACAATGAGCAGTTCTTC	CASSKGGGAVSSYNEQFF
TRBV2	.	TRBJ1-1	.	TGTGCCAGCGAGAAGGTCATGAACACTGAAGCTTTCTTT	CASEKVMNTEAFF
TRBV5-6	.	TRBJ2-1	.	TGTGCCAGCAGCCGGGTCCCGACACTTCGGGACAATGAGCAGTTCTTC	CASSRVPTLRDNEQFF
TRBV6-5	.	TRBJ1-2	.	TGTGCCAGCAGTTACGCAGGGCGCTATGGCTACACCTTC	CASSYAGRYGYTF
TRBV5-5	.	TRBJ1-1	.	TGTGCCAGCAGCTTGTCCCGGAGGGCGGATACTGAAGCTTTCTTT	CASSLSRRADTEAFF
TRBV7-6	once	TRBJ2-1	TRBD1	TGTGCCAGCAGCTTAACTGTGACAGGGAATGAGCAGTTCTTC	CASSLTVTGNEQFF
TRBV7-9	.	TRBJ2-1	TRBD1	TGTGCCAGCAGCTCCGGGACAGGGAGTCGGGTTGAGCAGTTCTTC	CASSSGTGSRVEQFF
TRBV10-1	.	TRBJ2-3	.	TGCGCCAGCTCCCGGACCAGGGGGGGAGAAGATACGCAGTATTTT	CASSRTRGGEDTQYF
TRBV6-5	.	TRBJ2-4	TRBD1	TGTGCCAGCAGTTACCAGGGACAGATTCAGGACATTCAGTACTTC	CASSYQGQIQDIQYF
TRBV9	.	TRBJ2-7	TRBD1	TGTGCCAGCAGCGTAGCAGGGACAGGGTCCTACGAGCAGTACTTC	CASSVAGTGSYEQYF
TRBV5-1	.	TRBJ1-2	.	TGCGCCAGCAGCTCCGGGATGCGAGGCTACACCTTC	CASSSGMRGYTF
TRBV27	.	TRBJ1-1	.	TGTGCCAGCAGTTTAAGTCGGGACACTGAAGCTTTCTTT	CASSLSRDTEAFF
TRBV7-6	.	TRBJ2-1	.	TGTGCCAGCAGCTTAGGGCAGAACAATGAGCAGTTCTTC	CASSLGQNNEQFF
TRBV5-1	.	TRBJ2-2	.	TGCGCCAGCACTGCAGGGACGAACACCGGGGAGCTGTTTTTT	CASTAGTNTGELFF
TRBV5-6	.	TRBJ2-3	.	TGTGCCAGCAGCTTTATCGGGGGCCCGAGAACAGATACGCAGTATTTT	CASSFIGGPRTDTQYF
TRBV6-4	once	TRBJ1-5	.	TGTGCCAGCAGTCCTACAGGGAATCCGAACCAGCCCCAGCATTTT	CASSPTGNPNQPQHF
TRBV5-1	.	TRBJ2-3	TRBD2	TGCGCCAGCAGCTCGGTGGGGGGGGTGACAGATACGCAGTATTTT	CASSSVGGVTDTQYF
TRBV27	.	TRBJ1-1	TRBD1	TGTGCCAGCAGTTTTTACAGGGGGAACACTGAAGCTTTCTTT	CASSFYRGNTEAFF
TRBV2	.	TRBJ2-1	TRBD2	TGTGCCAGTGAACTAGCGGGGCATGAGCAGTTCTTC	CASELAGHEQFF
TRBV6-5	.	TRBJ2-1	.	TGTGCCAGCAGTTATGGGGACTACAATGAGCAGTTCTTC	CASSYGDYNEQFF
TRBV4-1	few	TRBJ2-1	TRBD1	TGCGCCAGCAGCCAACGAAACAGGGGGGATTACAATGAGCAGTTCTTC	CASSQRNRGDYNEQFF
TRBV18	.	TRBJ1-1	.	TGTGCCAGCTCACCACAGGGGACGAACACTGAAGCTTTCTTT	CASSPQGTNTEAFF
TRBV30	.	TRBJ2-7	TRBD1	TGTGCCTGGAGACAAAGCCTCGACAGGGGGAAATACGAGCAGTACTTC	CAWRQSLDRGKYEQYF
TRBV5-1	.	TRBJ2-3	.	TGCGCCAGCAGCTTGACGTCCTCTACAGGATATTCTACAGATACGCAGTATTTT	CASSLTSSTGYSTDTQYF
TRBV5-4	few	TRBJ2-6	.	TGTGCCAGCAGCCCAGGAGGCTCTGGGGCCAACGTCCTGACTTTC	CASSPGGSGANVLTF
TRBV6-1	.	TRBJ1-2	.	TGTGCCAGCAGCAGGGACCTCTATGGCTACACCTTC	CASSRDLYGYTF
TRBV5-1	.	TRBJ1-6	TRBD1	TGCGCCAGCAGCTTGGAGGGACAGGGCGGTTCACCCCTCCACTTT	CASSLEGQGGSPLHF
TRBV7-9	.	TRBJ1-5	TRBD1	TGTGCCAGCAGCACCGGGACAGGGAGCTTTCAGCCCCAGCATTTT	CASSTGTGSFQPQHF
TRBV19	.	TRBJ1-1	TRBD1	TGTGCCAGTAGTATAGCGGCGACAGGGACCATGAACACTGAAGCTTTCTTT	CASSIAATGTMNTEAFF
TRBV5-4	.	TRBJ1-6	.	TGTGCCAGCAGCCCTGGACTCGCCGGCTCTAATTCACCCCTCCACTTT	CASSPGLAGSNSPLHF
TRBV10-2	.	TRBJ2-7	TRBD1	TGCGCCAGCAGGGAAACCGGACAGGGAATATCCTACGAGCAGTACTTC	CASRETGQGISYEQYF
TRBV5-6	.	TRBJ2-1	.	TGTGCCAGCAGCCCACGATGGGGCTCCTACAATGAGCAGTTCTTC	CASSPRWGSYNEQFF
TRBV7-8	.	TRBJ2-2	TRBD2	TGTGCCAGCAGCAGCCCGTGGGGGGGTTGGACCGGGGAGCTGTTTTTT	CASSSPWGGWTGELFF
TRBV6-1	once	TRBJ1-2	.	TGTGCCAGCAGTGAGGGAGTACAGACTAACTATGGCTACACCTTC	CASSEGVQTNYGYTF
TRBV7-9	.	TRBJ2-1	.	TGTGCCAGCAGCCCCCATGAGCAGTTCTTC	CASSPHEQFF
TRBV11-2	.	TRBJ2-7	.	TGTGCCAGCAGCGGGAGGGGGCCGGACGAGCAGTACTTC	CASSGRGPDEQYF
TRBV19	.	TRBJ1-2	TRBD1	TGTGCCAGTAGTATTCGACAGGGATCCTACACCTTC	CASSIRQGSYTF
TRBV27	.	TRBJ2-6	TRBD2	TGTGCCAGCAGTTTGGGGGGGGCTGGGGCCAACGTCCTGACTTTC	CASSLGGAGANVLTF
TRBV2	.	TRBJ2-7	.	TGTGCCAGCAGTGGGACAGCGTCCTACGAGCAGTACTTC	CASSGTASYEQYF
TRBV7-9	.	TRBJ1-2	.	TGTGCCAGCAGCTTGGCGGCGGCTAACTTC	CASSLAAANF
TRBV6-1	.	TRBJ2-2	TRBD1	TGTGCCAGCAGTGAAGCGCTCGAAGACGGGACAGACAACACCGGGGAGCTGTTTTTT	CASSEALEDGTDNTGELFF